This T cell receptor (beta chain) was sequenced in a study of OX40 agonist ivuxolimab in advanced cancers. The repertoire was sequenced with immunoSEQ multiplex PCR; TCRdb's copy has only in-frame clones and lacks some. The repertoire holds fewer than 70,000 clones, with around 77% as singletons. The length of the CDR3 is 14 residues. V lost 0 bases and J lost 3, with 9 bases in between. Germline CDR1 SGHAT, CDR2 FQNNGV. The chain uses TRBV11-2 and TRBJ2-7; D is undetermined. The clonotype was recovered from an adult with an advanced solid tumor such as melanoma, head and neck, liver or kidney cancer. The sample was CD4+ or CD8+ T cells sorted from blood, taken in a trial of the OX40 agonist ivuxolimab. CDR3 sequence reads: CASSLDPGSYEQYF. The CDR3 coding sequence is TGTGCCAGCAGCTTAGATCCGGGCAGCTACGAGCAGTACTTC.